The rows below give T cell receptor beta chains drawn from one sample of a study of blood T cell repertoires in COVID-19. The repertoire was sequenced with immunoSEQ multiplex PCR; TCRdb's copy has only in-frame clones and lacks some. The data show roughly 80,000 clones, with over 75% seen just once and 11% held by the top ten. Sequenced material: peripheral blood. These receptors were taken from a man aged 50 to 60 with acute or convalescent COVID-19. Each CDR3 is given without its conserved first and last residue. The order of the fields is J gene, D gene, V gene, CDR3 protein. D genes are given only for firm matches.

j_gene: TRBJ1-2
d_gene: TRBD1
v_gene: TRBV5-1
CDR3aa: ASSGPGQGVTQSGYT

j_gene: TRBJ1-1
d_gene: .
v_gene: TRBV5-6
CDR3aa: ASSPGTQKAF

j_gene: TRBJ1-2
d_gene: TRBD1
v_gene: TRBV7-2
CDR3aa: ASSFARQGPNYGYT

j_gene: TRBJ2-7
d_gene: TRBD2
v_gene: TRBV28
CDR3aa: ASSVPGLAGGIR

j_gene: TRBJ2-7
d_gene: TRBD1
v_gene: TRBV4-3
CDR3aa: ASSPGQGFHEQY

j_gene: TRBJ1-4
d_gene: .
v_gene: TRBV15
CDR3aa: ATSREQGINEKLF

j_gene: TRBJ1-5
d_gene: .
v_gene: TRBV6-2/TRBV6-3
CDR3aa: ASSPQGPDSNQPQH

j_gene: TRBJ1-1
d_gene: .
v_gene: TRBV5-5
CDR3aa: ASSPETVLKNTEAF

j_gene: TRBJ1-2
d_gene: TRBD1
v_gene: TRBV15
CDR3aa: ATSRDATGQGLRT

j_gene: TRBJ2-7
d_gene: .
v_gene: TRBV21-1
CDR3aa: ASSKRRGTYEQY

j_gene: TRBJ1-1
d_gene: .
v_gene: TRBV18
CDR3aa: ASSPRDVDTEAF

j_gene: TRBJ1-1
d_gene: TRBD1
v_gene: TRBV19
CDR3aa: ASSIVGTENTEAF

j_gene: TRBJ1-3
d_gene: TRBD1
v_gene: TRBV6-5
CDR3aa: ATGQEGTSGNTIY

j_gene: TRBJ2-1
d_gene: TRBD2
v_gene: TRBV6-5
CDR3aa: ASTPSGRAEQF

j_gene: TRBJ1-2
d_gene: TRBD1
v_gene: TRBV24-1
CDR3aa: ATSGASGTGWGYT

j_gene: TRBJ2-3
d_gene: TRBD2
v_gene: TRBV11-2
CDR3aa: ASSLDMGGADTQY

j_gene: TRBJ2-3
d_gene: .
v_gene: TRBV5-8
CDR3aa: ASSFQGITDTQY

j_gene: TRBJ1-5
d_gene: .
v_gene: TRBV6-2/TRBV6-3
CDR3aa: ASGPLDGRNQPQH

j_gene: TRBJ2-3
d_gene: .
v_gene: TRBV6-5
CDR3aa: ASSTSGTPRDTQY

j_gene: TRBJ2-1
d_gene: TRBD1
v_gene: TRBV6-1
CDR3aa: ASSEGIGTVYNEQF

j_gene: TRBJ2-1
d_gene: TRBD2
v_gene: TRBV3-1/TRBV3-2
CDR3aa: ASSPSGLSSYNEQF

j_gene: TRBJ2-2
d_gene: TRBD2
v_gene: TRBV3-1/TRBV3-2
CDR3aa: ASSFTSGVNTGELF

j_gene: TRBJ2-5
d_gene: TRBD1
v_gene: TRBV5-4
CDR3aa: ASSSTQGARETQY

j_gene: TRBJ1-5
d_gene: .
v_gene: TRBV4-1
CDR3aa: ASSSSRYQPQH

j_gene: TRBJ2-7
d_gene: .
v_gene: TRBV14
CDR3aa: ASSQLTIEQY

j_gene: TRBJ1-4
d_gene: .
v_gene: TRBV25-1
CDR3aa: ASSPRGRSSGEKLF

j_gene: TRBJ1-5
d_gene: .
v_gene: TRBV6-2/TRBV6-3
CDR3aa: ASSDDRYSNQPQH

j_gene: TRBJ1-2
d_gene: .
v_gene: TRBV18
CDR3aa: ASSPNAGTLNYGYT

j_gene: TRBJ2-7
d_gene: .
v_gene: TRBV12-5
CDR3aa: ASGFEESYEQY

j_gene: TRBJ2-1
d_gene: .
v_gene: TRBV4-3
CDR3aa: ASSQDWGVPLYNEQF

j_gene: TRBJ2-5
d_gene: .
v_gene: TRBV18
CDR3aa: ASSPNPGTQETQY

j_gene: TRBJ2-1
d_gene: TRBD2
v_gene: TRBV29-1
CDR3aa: SATELAANSYNEQF

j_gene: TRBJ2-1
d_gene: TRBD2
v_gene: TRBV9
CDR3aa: ASSGGTRNEQF

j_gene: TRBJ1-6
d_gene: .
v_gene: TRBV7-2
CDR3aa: ASSDTGFNNSPLH

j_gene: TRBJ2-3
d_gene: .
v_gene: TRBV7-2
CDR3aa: ASSYNPGVFTDTQY

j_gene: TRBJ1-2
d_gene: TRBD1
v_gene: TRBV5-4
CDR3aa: ASSYPQGVLGYT

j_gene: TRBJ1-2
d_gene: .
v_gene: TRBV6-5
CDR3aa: ASSYGVGQIYGYT

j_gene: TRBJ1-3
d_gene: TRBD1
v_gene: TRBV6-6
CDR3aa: ASTTGGYSGNTIY

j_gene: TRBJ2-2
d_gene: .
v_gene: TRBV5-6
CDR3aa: ASSLFRGEGGELF

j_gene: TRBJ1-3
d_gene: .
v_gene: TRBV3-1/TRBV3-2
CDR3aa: ASSPRPGQGNTIY

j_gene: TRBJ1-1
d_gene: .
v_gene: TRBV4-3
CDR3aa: ASSQDRGENTEAF